This passage covers 5 T cell receptor beta chains from one sample sequenced in a study of blood T cell repertoires in COVID-19. Profiled with immunoSEQ multiplex PCR; TCRdb holds only in-frame clones, not every one. The sample holds about 270,000 clones, approximately 89% seen once. The sequenced sample was peripheral blood. The receptors were sampled from a man aged 40-49 years with active or convalescent COVID-19.

The J gene is TRBJ1-1, the V gene TRBV12-3 or TRBV12-4; a weak D match, TRBD1 (5 bases). The CDR3 totals 12 residues. V was trimmed by 6 bases and J by 5 bases, leaving 10 bases between them. The chain's CDR3 is CASRGRGTEAFF. The DNA of the CDR3 is TGTGCCAGCAGAGGTCGGGGGACTGAAGCTTTCTTT.

The chain carries TRBV4-1 and TRBJ2-5; D unresolved. Trimming cost V 2 bases and J 2 bases, with 12 bases left between them. This CDR3 contains 15 residues. The germline CDR1 and CDR2 sequences are MGHRA and YSYEKL. In DNA, the CDR3 is TGCGCCAGCAGCCAACCTGCGGCTCTTCAAGAGACCCAGTACTTC. Amino acids: CASSQPAALQETQYF.

As regards this clone: The same CDR3 is also encoded by other DNA sequences in this sample. The J gene is TRBJ2-1, the V gene TRBV3-1 (or the pseudogene TRBV3-2); maybe TRBD2 (5 bases). Per germline, CDR1 LGHDT and CDR2 YNNKEL (reference sequence). Trimming left V 1 base short and J 7 bases short, with 8 bases between. This CDR3 spans 13 amino acids. The CDR3 DNA follows: TGTGCCAGCAGCCAAGGAGGGCCAAATGAGCAGTTCTTC. Translating gives CASSQGGPNEQFF.

The chain uses TRBV19 and TRBJ2-1; 10 bases align to TRBD1. Germline lookup yields CDR1 LNHDA and CDR2 SQIVND (reference sequence). This CDR3 is 17 amino acids long. V lost 4 bases to trimming and J lost 5 bases; unmatched junction nucleotides: 11. The CDR3 here is CASSTRDRGRRNNEQFF. The CDR3 region has the DNA TGTGCCAGTAGTACCAGGGACAGGGGTAGACGAAACAATGAGCAGTTCTTC.

The chain links TRBV5-4 to TRBJ2-1, with TRBD2 matching 8 bases. Germline loops: CDR1 SGHNT, CDR2 YYREEE (reference sequence). Trimming removed 4 bases from V and 5 bases from J; junction bases left unmatched: 11. This CDR3 contains 16 residues. CDR3 nucleotide sequence: TGTGCCAGCAGCACCCCCGGGACTAGAGGAAACAATGAGCAGTTCTTC. This codes for CASSTPGTRGNNEQFF. The full variable domain, rest sourced from reference TRBV5-4 and TRBJ2-1, is ETGVTQSPTHLIKTRGQQVTLRCSSQSGHNTVSWYQQALGQGPQFIFQYYREEENGRGNFPPRFSGLQFPNYSSELNVNALELDDSALYLCASSTPGTRGNNEQFFGPGTRLTVL.